The 2 T cell receptor beta chains reported below all come from one sample, sequenced in a study of OX40 agonist ivuxolimab in advanced cancers. Library preparation was by the immunoSEQ multiplex PCR assay. Entries here come from immuneACCESS through TCRdb and include only in-frame sequences with V and J called. Some clones fail to appear in such tables; in the studies checked, an unresolved V gene covers under half of the shortfall, and the cause of the remainder is unknown. Present in this sample are over 40,000 clones, roughly nine tenths of which were seen just once. 11% to 15% of the sample goes to the ten largest clones. The material sequenced was CD4+ or CD8+ T cells sorted from blood, taken in a trial of the OX40 agonist ivuxolimab. These TCRs come from an adult with an advanced solid tumor such as melanoma, head and neck, liver or kidney cancer.

This chain uses TRBV28 with TRBJ1-4; D remains unclear. V gave up 6 bases and J gave up 5 bases, with 10 bases separating them. The germline gives CDR1 MDHEN, CDR2 SYDVKM. The CDR3 runs 13 residues. The CDR3 DNA follows: TGTGCCAGCAGCCTAGACGGGAATGAAAAACTGTTTTTT. Amino acid sequence: CASSLDGNEKLFF.

The genes are TRBV2 and TRBJ2-7; TRBD1 agrees at 7 bases. The CDR3 consists of 14 residues. Germline CDR1 is SNHLY and CDR2 is FYNNEI. J was trimmed by 2 bases and V by 5 bases; bases with no gene match: 6. CDR3 bases: TGTGCCAGCAGTTCTGACAGGGCCCCCTACGAGCAGTACTTC. Its protein is CASSSDRAPYEQYF. Together with reference TRBV2 and TRBJ2-7, the CDR3 gives the full variable domain: EPEVTQTPSHQVTQMGQEVILRCVPISNHLYFYWYRQILGQKVEFLVSFYNNEISEKSEIFDDQFSVERPDGSNFTLKIRSTKLEDSAMYFCASSSDRAPYEQYFGPGTRLTVT.